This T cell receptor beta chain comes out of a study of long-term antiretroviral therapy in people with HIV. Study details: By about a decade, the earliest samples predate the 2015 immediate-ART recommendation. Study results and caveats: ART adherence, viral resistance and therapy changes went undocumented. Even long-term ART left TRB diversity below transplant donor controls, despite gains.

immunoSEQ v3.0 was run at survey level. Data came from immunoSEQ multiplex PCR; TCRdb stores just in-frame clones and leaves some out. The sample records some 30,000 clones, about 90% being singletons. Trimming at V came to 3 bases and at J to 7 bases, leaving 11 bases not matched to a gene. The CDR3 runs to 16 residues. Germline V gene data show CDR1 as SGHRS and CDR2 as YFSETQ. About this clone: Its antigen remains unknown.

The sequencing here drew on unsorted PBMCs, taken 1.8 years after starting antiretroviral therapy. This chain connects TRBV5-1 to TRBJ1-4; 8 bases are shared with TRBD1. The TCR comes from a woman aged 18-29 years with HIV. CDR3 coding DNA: TGCGCCAGCAGCTACGGGGTAGACAGGGGAACTGAAAAACTGTTTTTT. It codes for CASSYGVDRGTEKLFF. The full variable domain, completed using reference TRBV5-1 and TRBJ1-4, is KAGVTQTPRYLIKTRGQQVTLSCSPISGHRSVSWYQQTPGQGLQFLFEYFSETQRNKGNFPGRFSGRQFSNSRSEMNVSTLELGDSALYLCASSYGVDRGTEKLFFGSGTQLSVL.